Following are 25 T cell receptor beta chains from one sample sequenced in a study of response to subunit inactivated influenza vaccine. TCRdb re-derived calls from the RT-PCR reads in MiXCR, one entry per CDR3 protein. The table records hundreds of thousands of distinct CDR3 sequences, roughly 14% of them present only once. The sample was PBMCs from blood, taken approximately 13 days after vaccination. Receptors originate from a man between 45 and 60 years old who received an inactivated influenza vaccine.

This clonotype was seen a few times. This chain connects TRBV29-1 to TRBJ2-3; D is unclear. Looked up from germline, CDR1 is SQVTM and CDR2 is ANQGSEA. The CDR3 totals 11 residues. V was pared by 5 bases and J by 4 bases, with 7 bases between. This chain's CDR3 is CSVYSADTQYF. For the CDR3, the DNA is TGCAGCGTTTATTCCGCAGATACGCAGTATTTT.

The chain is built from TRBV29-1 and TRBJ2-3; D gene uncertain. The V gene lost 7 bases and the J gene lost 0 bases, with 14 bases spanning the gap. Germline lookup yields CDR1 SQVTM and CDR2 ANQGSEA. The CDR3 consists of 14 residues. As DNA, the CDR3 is TGCAGCGCCCAACCTTTACAGAGCACAGATACGCAGTATTTT. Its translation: CSAQPLQSTDTQYF.

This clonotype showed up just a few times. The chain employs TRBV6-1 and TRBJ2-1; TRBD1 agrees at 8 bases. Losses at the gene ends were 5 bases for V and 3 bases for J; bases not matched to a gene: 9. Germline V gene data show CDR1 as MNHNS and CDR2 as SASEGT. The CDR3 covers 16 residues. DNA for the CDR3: TGTGCCAGCAGTCCGTCCGGGACAGGATTCTACAATGAGCAGTTCTTC. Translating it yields CASSPSGTGFYNEQFF.

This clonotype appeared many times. The chain's CDR3 is CASSQDRENTEAFF. The CDR3 bases are TGTGCCAGCAGCCAAGATAGGGAGAACACTGAAGCTTTCTTT. The chain is built from TRBV4-2 and TRBJ1-1; D unclear. V dropped 0 bases and J dropped 1 base, with 6 bases sitting between them. This CDR3 comprises 14 residues. Germline V gene lookup returns CDR1 LGHNA and CDR2 YNFKEQ.

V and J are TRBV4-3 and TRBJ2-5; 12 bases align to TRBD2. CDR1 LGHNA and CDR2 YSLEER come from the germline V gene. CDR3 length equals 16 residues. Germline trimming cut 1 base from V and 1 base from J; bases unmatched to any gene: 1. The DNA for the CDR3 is TGCGCCAGCAGCCAAGGGACTAGCGGGACCCAAGAGACCCAGTACTTC. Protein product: CASSQGTSGTQETQYF.

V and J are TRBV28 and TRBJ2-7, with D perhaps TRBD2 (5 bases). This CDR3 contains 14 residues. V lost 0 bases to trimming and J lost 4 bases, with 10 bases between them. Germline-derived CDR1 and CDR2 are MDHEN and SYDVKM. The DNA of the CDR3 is TGTGCCAGCAGTTTATGGGAGGACGAATACGAGCAGTACTTC. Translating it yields CASSLWEDEYEQYF.

This chain's CDR3 is CATSRPSGRALNEQFF. DNA for the CDR3: TGTGCCACCAGCAGACCCAGCGGGAGGGCCTTGAATGAGCAGTTCTTC. The J gene is TRBJ2-1, the V gene TRBV15, with 10 bases matching TRBD2. This CDR3 region has 16 residues. The germline V gene encodes CDR1 LNHNV and CDR2 YYDKDF (reference sequence). V dropped 2 bases and J dropped 7; count of bases not matched to a gene: 8.

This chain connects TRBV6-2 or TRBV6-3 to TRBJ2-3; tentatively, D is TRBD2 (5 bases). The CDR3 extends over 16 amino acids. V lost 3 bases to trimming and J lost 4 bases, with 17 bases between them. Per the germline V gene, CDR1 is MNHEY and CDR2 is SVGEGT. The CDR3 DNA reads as TGTGCCAGCAGTTATCGCAACGGGGAAAGGGCAGATACGCAGTATTTT. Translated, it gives CASSYRNGERADTQYF.

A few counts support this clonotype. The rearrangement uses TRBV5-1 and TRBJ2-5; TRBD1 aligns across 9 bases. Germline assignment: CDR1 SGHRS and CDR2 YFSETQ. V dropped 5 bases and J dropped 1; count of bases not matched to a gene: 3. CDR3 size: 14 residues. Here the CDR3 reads CASSWDRVQETQYF. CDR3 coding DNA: TGCGCCAGCAGTTGGGACAGGGTCCAAGAGACCCAGTACTTC.

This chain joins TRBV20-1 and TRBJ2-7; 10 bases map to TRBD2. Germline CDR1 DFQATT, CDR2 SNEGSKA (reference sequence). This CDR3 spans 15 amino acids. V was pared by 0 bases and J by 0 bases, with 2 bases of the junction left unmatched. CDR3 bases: TGCAGTGCTAGAGAAGGGACTAGCGTCTCCTACGAGCAGTACTTC. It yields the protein CSAREGTSVSYEQYF.

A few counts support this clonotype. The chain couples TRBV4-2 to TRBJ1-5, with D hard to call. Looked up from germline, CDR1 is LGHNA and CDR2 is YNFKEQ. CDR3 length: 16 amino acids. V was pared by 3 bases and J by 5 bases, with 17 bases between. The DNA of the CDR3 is TGTGCCAGCAGCCAGACCTGGGGAACACCCGATCAGCCCCAGCATTTT. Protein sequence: CASSQTWGTPDQPQHF.

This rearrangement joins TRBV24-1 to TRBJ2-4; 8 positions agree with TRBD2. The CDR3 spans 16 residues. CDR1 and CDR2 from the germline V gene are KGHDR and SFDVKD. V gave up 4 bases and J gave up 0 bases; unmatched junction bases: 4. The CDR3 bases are TGTGCCACCAGTGAGACCGGGGGGGGAGCCAAAAACATTCAGTACTTC. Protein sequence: CATSETGGGAKNIQYF.

The CDR3 DNA reads as TGTGCCAGCAGTCCCCATTCAGGGGAGGAAAAACTGTTTTTT. The encoded protein is CASSPHSGEEKLFF. The chain carries TRBV28 and TRBJ1-4, with D tentatively TRBD1 (6 bases). Trimming stripped 5 bases from V and 8 bases from J, with 15 bases between. Germline CDR1 is MDHEN and CDR2 is SYDVKM. The CDR3 contains 14 residues.

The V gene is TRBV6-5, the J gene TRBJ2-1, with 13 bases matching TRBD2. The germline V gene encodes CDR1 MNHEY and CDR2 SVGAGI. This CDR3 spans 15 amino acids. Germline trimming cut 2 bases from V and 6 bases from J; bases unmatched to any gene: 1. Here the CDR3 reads CASSYGLAGANEQFF. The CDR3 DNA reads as TGTGCCAGCAGTTACGGACTAGCGGGAGCCAATGAGCAGTTCTTC.

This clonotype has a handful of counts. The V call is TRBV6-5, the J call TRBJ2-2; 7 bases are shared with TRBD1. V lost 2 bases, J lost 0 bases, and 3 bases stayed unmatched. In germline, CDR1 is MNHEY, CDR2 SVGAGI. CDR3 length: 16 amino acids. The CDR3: CASSYQTGTNTGELFF. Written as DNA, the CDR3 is TGTGCCAGCAGTTACCAGACAGGGACGAACACCGGGGAGCTGTTTTTT.

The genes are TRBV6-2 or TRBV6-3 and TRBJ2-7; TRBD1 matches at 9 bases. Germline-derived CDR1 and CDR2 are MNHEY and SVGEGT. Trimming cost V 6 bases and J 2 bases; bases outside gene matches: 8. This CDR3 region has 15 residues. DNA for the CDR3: TGTGCCAGCAGGGAGACAGGGGGAAGAACCTACGAGCAGTACTTC. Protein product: CASRETGGRTYEQYF.

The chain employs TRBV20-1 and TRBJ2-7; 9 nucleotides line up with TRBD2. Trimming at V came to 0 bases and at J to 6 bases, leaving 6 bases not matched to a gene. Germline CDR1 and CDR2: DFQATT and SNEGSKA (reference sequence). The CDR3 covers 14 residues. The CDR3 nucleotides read TGCAGTGCTAGAGATGGGGCTAGCGGGACCGAGCAGTACTTC. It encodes CSARDGASGTEQYF.

CDR3 sequence reads: CASSVGGHSFAEQYF. DNA for the CDR3: TGTGCCAGCAGCGTAGGCGGTCATTCCTTCGCCGAGCAGTACTTC. The chain recombines TRBV9 with TRBJ2-7; D not resolved. CDR3 length equals 15 residues. V was trimmed by 0 bases and J by 6 bases, leaving 16 bases between them. Per the germline V gene, CDR1 is SGDLS and CDR2 is YYNGEE.

CDR3 protein: CASSYPPRTSGRVENTGELFF. The DNA for the CDR3 is TGTGCCAGCAGTTACCCCCCCAGGACTAGCGGGAGGGTAGAGAACACCGGGGAGCTGTTTTTT. The chain employs TRBV6-2 or TRBV6-3 and TRBJ2-2, with 15 bases fitting TRBD2. Germline CDR1 reads MNHEY; CDR2 reads SVGEGT. This CDR3 comprises 21 residues. The junction had 11 bases not matched to a gene; V was cut back by 2 bases and J by 1 base.

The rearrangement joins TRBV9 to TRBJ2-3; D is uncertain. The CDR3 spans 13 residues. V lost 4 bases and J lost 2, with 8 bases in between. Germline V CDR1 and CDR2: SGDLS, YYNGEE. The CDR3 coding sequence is TGTGCCAGCAGCCAATTCATCACAGATACGCAGTATTTT. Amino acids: CASSQFITDTQYF.

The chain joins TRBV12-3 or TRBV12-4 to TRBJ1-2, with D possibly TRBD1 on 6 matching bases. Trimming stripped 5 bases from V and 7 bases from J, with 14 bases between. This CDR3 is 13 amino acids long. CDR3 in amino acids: CASSLGGRSGYTF. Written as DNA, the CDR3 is TGTGCCAGCAGTCTAGGGGGGCGCAGTGGCTACACCTTC.

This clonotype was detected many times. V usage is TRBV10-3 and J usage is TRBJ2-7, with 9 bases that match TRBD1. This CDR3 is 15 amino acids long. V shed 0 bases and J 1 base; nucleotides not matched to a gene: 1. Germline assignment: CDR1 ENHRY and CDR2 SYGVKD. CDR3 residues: CAISESGTGSYEQYF. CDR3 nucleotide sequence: TGTGCCATCAGTGAGTCGGGGACAGGGTCCTACGAGCAGTACTTC.

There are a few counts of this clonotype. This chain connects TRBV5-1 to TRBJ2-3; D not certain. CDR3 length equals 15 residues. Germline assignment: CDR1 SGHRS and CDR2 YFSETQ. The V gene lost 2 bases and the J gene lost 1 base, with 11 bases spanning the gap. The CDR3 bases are TGCGCCAGCAGCTTAAGTCCACCGGGCACAGATACGCAGTATTTT. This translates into CASSLSPPGTDTQYF.

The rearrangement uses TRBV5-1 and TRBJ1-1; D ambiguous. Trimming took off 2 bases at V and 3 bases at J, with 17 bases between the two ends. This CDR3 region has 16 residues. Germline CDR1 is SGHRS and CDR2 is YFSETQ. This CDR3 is CASSFGWSVRDTEAFF. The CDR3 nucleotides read TGCGCCAGCAGCTTTGGATGGTCAGTTCGGGACACTGAAGCTTTCTTT.

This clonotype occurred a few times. The CDR3 is CASSLEGGGEVDTQYF. The DNA for the CDR3 is TGTGCCAGCAGCTTAGAAGGAGGGGGCGAGGTGGATACGCAGTATTTT. The chain couples TRBV7-2 to TRBJ2-3, with TRBD1 as a possible D gene (7 bases). V was cut by 1 base and J by 6 bases, with 17 bases left in between. CDR3 size: 16 residues. Germline CDR1 and CDR2: SGHTA and FQGNSA.